This T cell receptor (beta chain) was identified in a study of low-dose radiotherapy and immunotherapy resistance in tumors. The CDR3 has 12 amino acids. CDR1 is SGHTA, CDR2 FQGNSA, per germline. The trim removed 5 bases at V and 9 bases at J, leaving 3 bases unmatched. There are many counts of this clonotype. Time point specified: before trial treatment. Every donor's regimen consisted of nivolumab, ipilimumab, aspirin, low-dose cyclophosphamide and low-dose radiotherapy. Solid tumors that lacked tumor-infiltrating lymphocytes and were advanced were present in eligible patients. TRAV- and TRBV-specific primers primed first-strand cDNA, covering alpha and beta chains. With a constant-region primer and a V-primer adapter, TCRs were subjected to roughly 18 PCR cycles of amplification. mRNA that had been isolated underwent amplification through in vitro transcription. MiXCR was run by TCRdb on the reads, yielding one entry per CDR3 protein. The sample carries tens of thousands of distinct CDR3 sequences, 15% to 20% recorded once.

The clonotype originates from a male donor with prostate cancer. The genes are TRBV7-2 and TRBJ2-2, with 7 bases lining up with TRBD2. Source: PBMCs, taken before treatment. CDR3 sequence (DNA): TGTGCCAGCAGCCAGACTAGCCGGGAGCTGTTTTTT. Its translation: CASSQTSRELFF. Using reference TRBV7-2 and TRBJ2-2 for the parts outside the CDR3, the full variable domain is GAGVSQSPSNKVTEKGKDVELRCDPISGHTALYWYRQSLGQGLEFLIYFQGNSAPDKSGLPSDRFSAERTGGSVSTLTIQRTQQEDSAVYLCASSQTSRELFFGEGSRLTVL.